This T cell receptor beta chain was profiled in a study of regulatory T cells in long-lasting Graves disease. Germline-derived CDR1 and CDR2 are SGHDN and FVKESK. The CDR3 has 16 amino acids. The ends were cut back, 1 base at V and 2 bases at J, with 9 bases in the middle. Documented time point: newly diagnosed GD, antithyroid drugs for less than 3 months. Isolated PBMC RNA provided the starting material for the TCR library. Sequencing libraries for TCR beta were prepared with iRepertoire HTBI primers and Arm-PCR of CDR3 regions. TCRdb used MiXCR to reprocess the multiplex PCR reads, holding one entry per CDR3 protein. Found here are 250,000 or so distinct CDR3 sequences, 20% to 25% of them singletons; the top ten hold around 14%.

The specimen comprised peripheral blood mononuclear cells (PBMCs), sampled at new diagnosis, from a patient treated with antithyroid drugs. This TCR was recovered from a female donor with Graves disease. The chain couples TRBV14 to TRBJ2-6; D might be TRBD1 or TRBD2, each matching 6 bases. The CDR3 DNA is TGTGCCAGCAGCCAAGTAGGGGGGCCTGGGGCCAACGTCCTGACTTTC. Its translation: CASSQVGGPGANVLTF.